One sample yielded the 26 T cell receptor beta chains listed below, sequenced in a study of PD-L1 blockade in urothelial cancer (TCRdb year 2017). Library creation used the immunoSEQ multiplex PCR assay. TCRdb retrieved this table from immuneACCESS and kept in-frame rearrangements only. Not all clones are present; in checked studies, unresolved V genes account for under half, and no reason is known for the remainder. Counted in this sample were around 100,000 clones; 87% of them appeared once. Clones ranked in the top ten supply about 2% of the sample. This specimen's time point label, interpreted: pretreatment peripheral blood. The material was PBMCs, obtained around atezolizumab (anti-PD-L1) treatment. These receptors came from a man aged 55-75 years with urothelial cancer.

The genes are TRBV30 and TRBJ1-2; 8 bases fit TRBD1. V shed 0 bases, J shed 7 bases, and the junction held 7 bases outside the gene matches. Germline CDR1 and CDR2: GTSNPN and SVGIG (reference sequence). The length of the CDR3 is 14 residues. The CDR3: CAWSVLRTGPGYTF. CDR3 nucleotide sequence: TGTGCCTGGAGTGTCCTGAGGACAGGGCCTGGCTACACCTTC.

This CDR3 reads CASNPNGVYGYTF. The CDR3 DNA reads as TGTGCCAGTAACCCGAACGGGGTCTATGGCTACACCTTC. The genes are TRBV19 and TRBJ1-2; D uncertain. V was cut by 7 bases and J by 4 bases, with 13 bases left in between. Looked up from germline, CDR1 is LNHDA and CDR2 is SQIVND (reference sequence). This CDR3 comprises 13 residues. Full variable domain (outside the CDR3, taken from reference TRBV19 and TRBJ1-2): DGGITQSPKYLFRKEGQNVTLSCEQNLNHDAMYWYRQDPGQGLRLIYYSQIVNDFQKGDIAEGYSVSREKKESFPLTVTSAQKNPTAFYLCASNPNGVYGYTFGSGTRLTVV.

This chain links TRBV14 with TRBJ1-1, with D uncertain. Trimming cost V 4 bases and J 5 bases, with 20 bases left between them. This CDR3 comprises 16 residues. Germline CDR1 is SGHDN and CDR2 is FVKESK. The DNA for the CDR3 is TGTGCCAGCAGCCCCTTGGGAGGTGGCCCGAGGACTGAAGCTTTCTTT. Translation gives CASSPLGGGPRTEAFF.

This clone was found once. The rearrangement joins TRBV6-6 to TRBJ2-7, with 8 bases identical to TRBD2. V was pared by 7 bases and J by 2 bases, with 13 bases of the junction left unmatched. Germline V CDR1 and CDR2: MNHNY, SVGAGI (reference sequence). The CDR3 spans 16 residues. CDR3 sequence (DNA): TGTGCCAGCATGTCCCCAGGTAGCGGGGCCCCCTACGAGCAGTACTTC. It yields the protein CASMSPGSGAPYEQYF.

The rearrangement links TRBV2 to TRBJ2-1; TRBD2 matches at 7 bases. The CDR3 covers 15 residues. In germline, CDR1 is SNHLY, CDR2 FYNNEI. J was trimmed by 6 bases and V by 6 bases; bases with no gene match: 11. DNA of the CDR3: TGTGCCAGCAGAACCGGGACTACCATACGCAATGAGCAGTTCTTC. This encodes CASRTGTTIRNEQFF.

The chain uses TRBV4-2 and TRBJ1-4; weak D call: TRBD1 (5 bases). The CDR3 extends over 17 amino acids. The germline V gene encodes CDR1 LGHNA and CDR2 YNFKEQ. The V and J ends lost 3 bases and 7 bases respectively, with 21 bases between them. The CDR3 DNA is TGTGCCAGCAGCCAGACACCCCGAAGGGGCCTCCCTGAAAAACTGTTTTTT. Protein sequence: CASSQTPRRGLPEKLFF.

In nucleotides, the CDR3 is TGCGCCAGCAGCCAAGAGCGCCATCTTGGACAGGGTGATACTGAAGCTTTCTTT. Translated: CASSQERHLGQGDTEAFF. V and J are TRBV4-3 and TRBJ1-1; 8 bases are a match to TRBD1. Germline lookup yields CDR1 LGHNA and CDR2 YSLEER. The CDR3 length is 18 residues. V dropped 0 bases and J dropped 5; count of bases not matched to a gene: 14.

The gene calls are TRBV14 and TRBJ1-1, with D tentatively TRBD1 (5 bases). The germline gives CDR1 SGHDN, CDR2 FVKESK. V shed 3 bases and J shed 4 bases, with 12 bases lying between them. This CDR3 contains 14 residues. The CDR3 nucleotides read TGTGCCAGCAGCCATCAGCCGGGGGGCACTGAAGCTTTCTTT. Its translation is CASSHQPGGTEAFF.

V gene TRBV28 combines with J gene TRBJ1-5; 9 nucleotides agree with TRBD1. V gave up 6 bases and J gave up 11 bases; unmatched junction bases: 8. The CDR3 extends over 13 amino acids. Germline assignment: CDR1 MDHEN and CDR2 SYDVKM. The DNA of the CDR3 is TGTGCCAGCAGGGGACAGGGTTTATTCACCCAGCATTTT. Translation gives CASRGQGLFTQHF.

Turning to this clone: At one end, the junction sequence differs from germline, possibly due to a read error. The chain links TRBV15 to TRBJ1-2; 10 bases map to TRBD1. Germline loops: CDR1 LNHNV, CDR2 YYDKDF (reference sequence). This CDR3 has 13 residues. The CDR3: CAARRQGAGGYTF. CDR3 bases: TGTGCCGCCAGGCGACAGGGGGCGGGTGGCTACACCTTC.

This clone was picked up one time. The chain combines TRBV6-1 with TRBJ2-7, with 8 bases aligning to TRBD1. The V segment lost 1 base and the J segment 2 bases; nucleotides outside the gene matches: 1. Germline CDR1 and CDR2: MNHNS and SASEGT. The CDR3 has 14 residues. CDR3 sequence (DNA): TGTGCCAGCAGTGAAGAGGACAGGGCCTACGAGCAGTACTTC. It is translated as CASSEEDRAYEQYF.

V usage is TRBV28 and J usage is TRBJ2-7, with 7 nucleotides matching TRBD2. The V gene end was trimmed by 3 bases and the J gene end by 6 bases; junction bases not matched to a gene: 14. The CDR3 is made up of 16 amino acids. Germline V gives CDR1 MDHEN, CDR2 SYDVKM. CDR3 amino acids: CASSFNAPGRASEQYF. For the CDR3, the DNA is TGTGCCAGCAGTTTCAACGCCCCAGGGAGGGCCTCCGAGCAGTACTTC.

The rearrangement joins TRBV27 to TRBJ1-2; TRBD1 aligns across 8 bases. This CDR3 is 15 amino acids long. Trimming cost V 5 bases and J 8 bases; bases outside gene matches: 13. Germline-derived CDR1 and CDR2 are MNHEY and SMNVEV (reference sequence). CDR3 loop: CASSPLLGQEGGYTF. CDR3 sequence (DNA): TGTGCCAGCAGTCCACTCCTGGGACAGGAGGGAGGCTACACCTTC.

CDR3 protein: CAWSQGNYGYTF. CDR3 bases: TGTGCTTGGTCACAGGGGAACTATGGCTACACCTTC. The chain combines TRBV30 with TRBJ1-2; 7 nucleotides align to TRBD1. The CDR3 is 12 residues long. Germline V gene sequence: CDR1 GTSNPN, CDR2 SVGIG (reference sequence).

V usage is TRBV7-3 and J usage is TRBJ2-7; D gene unclear. CDR3 length equals 16 residues. V dropped 5 bases and J dropped 6 bases, with 23 bases sitting between them. Germline lookup yields CDR1 SGHTA and CDR2 FQGTGA. Here the CDR3 reads CASSPRDAAPLSEQYF. CDR3 in DNA: TGTGCCAGCAGCCCCCGCGACGCGGCCCCCCTCTCCGAGCAGTACTTC.

This clone came up a few times. The chain is built from TRBV19 and TRBJ1-3; D not resolved. In germline, CDR1 is LNHDA, CDR2 SQIVND (reference sequence). The CDR3 is made up of 13 amino acids. V lost 5 bases, J lost 5 bases, and 10 bases lay in between. CDR3 nucleotides: TGTGCCAGTAGTGAGGGCGGAAGAAACACCATATATTTT. It codes for CASSEGGRNTIYF. Drawing the rest from reference TRBV19 and TRBJ1-3, the complete variable domain is DGGITQSPKYLFRKEGQNVTLSCEQNLNHDAMYWYRQDPGQGLRLIYYSQIVNDFQKGDIAEGYSVSREKKESFPLTVTSAQKNPTAFYLCASSEGGRNTIYFGEGSWLTVV.

The chain joins TRBV2 to TRBJ1-2, with 7 nucleotides matching TRBD1. The J segment lost 7 bases and the V segment lost 6 bases, leaving 11 bases of the junction unmatched. Germline CDR1 SNHLY, CDR2 FYNNEI. This CDR3 contains 14 residues. CDR3 coding DNA: TGTGCCAGCAGGCCCGGGGAGGCAGGGGGTGGCTACACCTTC. Amino acid sequence: CASRPGEAGGGYTF.

V and J are TRBV27 and TRBJ2-2; perhaps TRBD1 as D (5 bases). Trimming shortened V by 7 bases and J by 1 base, and 13 bases separated the two germline ends. Germline V lookup: CDR1 MNHEY, CDR2 SMNVEV (reference sequence). CDR3 size: 15 residues. In nucleotides, the CDR3 is TGTGCCAGCACCACCGGTACAGGGAACACCGGGGAGCTGTTTTTT. It is translated as CASTTGTGNTGELFF.

The rearrangement links TRBV7-2 to TRBJ2-1; D might be TRBD2 (6 bases). The CDR3 is 16 residues long. CDR1 SGHTA and CDR2 FQGNSA come from the germline V gene. The V end was cut by 1 base, the J end by 9 bases, with 19 bases between. The CDR3 DNA follows: TGTGCCAGCAGCTTAGTTCCCCCCGGACTAAACAGTGAGCAGTTCTTC. Protein: CASSLVPPGLNSEQFF.

This clone was counted at least ten times. This chain links TRBV5-5 with TRBJ2-7; TRBD1 matches at 8 bases. The CDR3 extends over 15 amino acids. Germline V CDR1 and CDR2: SGHKS, YYEKEE (reference sequence). The junction had 7 bases not matched to a gene; V was cut back by 0 bases and J by 5 bases. The CDR3 sequence: CASSLAAQGGDEQYF. CDR3 nucleotide sequence: TGTGCCAGCAGCTTGGCGGCACAGGGGGGCGACGAGCAGTACTTC.

The V gene is TRBV18, the J gene TRBJ1-1; TRBD1 is a possible D gene (6 bases). V lost 3 bases and J 6 bases, leaving 17 bases between the germline ends. CDR3 size: 15 residues. Germline-derived CDR1 and CDR2 are KGHSH and LQKENI. Here the CDR3 reads CASSPRQEDRAEAFF. As DNA, the CDR3 is TGTGCCAGCTCACCTAGACAGGAGGATAGGGCTGAAGCTTTCTTT.

This clone was recorded a few times. This chain joins TRBV4-1 and TRBJ1-5, with 9 bases aligning to TRBD1. This CDR3 contains 15 residues. V shed 2 bases and J 6 bases; nucleotides not matched to a gene: 5. Germline lookup yields CDR1 MGHRA and CDR2 YSYEKL. CDR3 coding DNA: TGCGCCAGCAGCCAATCAGGGACAGGGTCTCAGCCCCAGCATTTT. Amino acid sequence: CASSQSGTGSQPQHF.

This chain links TRBV6-1 with TRBJ2-4, with D possibly matching TRBD1 (6 bases). V gave up 6 bases and J gave up 1 base, with 13 bases separating them. CDR1 is MNHNS, CDR2 SASEGT, per germline. The CDR3 is made up of 15 amino acids. In nucleotides, the CDR3 is TGTGCCAGCAGCCTGAGGACAGCCGCCAAAAACATTCAGTACTTC. Its protein product is CASSLRTAAKNIQYF.

This sequence joins TRBV19 and TRBJ2-3; D is undetermined. Deletions cut 1 base from V and 2 bases from J, with 10 bases between. The CDR3 consists of 15 residues. CDR1 and CDR2 from the germline V gene are LNHDA and SQIVND (reference sequence). CDR3 residues: CASSIGTRFTDTQYF. CDR3 sequence (DNA): TGTGCCAGTAGTATAGGTACCAGATTCACAGATACGCAGTATTTT.

The chain recombines TRBV19 with TRBJ1-5, with D unresolved. V shed 5 bases and J shed 7 bases, with 12 bases lying between them. Looked up from germline, CDR1 is LNHDA and CDR2 is SQIVND (reference sequence). CDR3 length equals 13 residues. The CDR3, as DNA: TGTGCCAGTAGTTCCCAGTCGGGACAGCCCCAGCATTTT. As protein: CASSSQSGQPQHF.

This clone was detected a few times. The rearrangement uses TRBV7-3 and TRBJ1-1; no clear D gene. The germline V gene has CDR1 SGHTA and CDR2 FQGTGA. CDR3 length equals 12 residues. Trimming removed 2 bases at V and 7 bases at J, with 8 bases between. Here the CDR3 reads CASSLGYGEAFF. The CDR3 region has the DNA TGTGCCAGCAGCTTAGGTTACGGTGAAGCTTTCTTT.